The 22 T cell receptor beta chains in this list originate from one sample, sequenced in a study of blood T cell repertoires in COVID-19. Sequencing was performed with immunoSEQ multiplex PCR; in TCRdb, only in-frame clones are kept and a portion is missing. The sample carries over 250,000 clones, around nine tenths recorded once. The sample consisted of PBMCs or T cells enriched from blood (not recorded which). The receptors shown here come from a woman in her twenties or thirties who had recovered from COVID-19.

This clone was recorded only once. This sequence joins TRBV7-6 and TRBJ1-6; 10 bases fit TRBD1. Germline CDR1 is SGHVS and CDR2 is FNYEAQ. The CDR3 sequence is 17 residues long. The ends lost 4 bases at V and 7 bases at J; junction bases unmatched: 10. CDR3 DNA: TGTGCCAGCAGCTCTACCCCCCCGGGACAGGGGAATTCACCCCTCCACTTT. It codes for CASSSTPPGQGNSPLHF. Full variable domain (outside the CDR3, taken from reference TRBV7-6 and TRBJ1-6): GAGVSQSPRYKVTKRGQDVALRCDPISGHVSLYWYRQALGQGPEFLTYFNYEAQQDKSGLPNDRFSAERPEGSISTLTIQRTEQRDSAMYRCASSSTPPGQGNSPLHFGNGTRLTVT.

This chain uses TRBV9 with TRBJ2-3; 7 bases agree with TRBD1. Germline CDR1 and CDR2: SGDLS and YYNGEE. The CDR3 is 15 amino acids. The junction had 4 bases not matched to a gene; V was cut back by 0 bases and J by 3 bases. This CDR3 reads CASSVGTGDTDTQYF. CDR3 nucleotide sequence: TGTGCCAGCAGCGTAGGTACAGGGGATACAGATACGCAGTATTTT.

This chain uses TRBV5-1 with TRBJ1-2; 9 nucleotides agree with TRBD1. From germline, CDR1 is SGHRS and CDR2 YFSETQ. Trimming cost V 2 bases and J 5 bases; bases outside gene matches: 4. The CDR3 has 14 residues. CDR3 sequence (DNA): TGCGCCAGCAGCTTCGGGACAGGGCGGTATGGCTACACCTTC. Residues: CASSFGTGRYGYTF.

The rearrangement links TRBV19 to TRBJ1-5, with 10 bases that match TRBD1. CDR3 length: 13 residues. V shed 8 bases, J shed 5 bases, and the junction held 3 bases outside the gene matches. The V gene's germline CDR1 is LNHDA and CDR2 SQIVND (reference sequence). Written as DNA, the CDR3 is TGTGCCAGTGGACAGGGGGTTGATCAGCCCCAGCATTTT. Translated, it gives CASGQGVDQPQHF.

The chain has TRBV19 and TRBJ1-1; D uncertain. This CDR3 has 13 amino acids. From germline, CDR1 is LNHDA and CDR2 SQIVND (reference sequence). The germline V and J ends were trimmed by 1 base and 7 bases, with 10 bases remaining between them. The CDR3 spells CASSIGLTLEAFF. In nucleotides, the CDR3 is TGTGCCAGTAGTATAGGCCTAACCCTTGAAGCTTTCTTT. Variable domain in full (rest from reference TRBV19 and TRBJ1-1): DGGITQSPKYLFRKEGQNVTLSCEQNLNHDAMYWYRQDPGQGLRLIYYSQIVNDFQKGDIAEGYSVSREKKESFPLTVTSAQKNPTAFYLCASSIGLTLEAFFGQGTRLTVV.

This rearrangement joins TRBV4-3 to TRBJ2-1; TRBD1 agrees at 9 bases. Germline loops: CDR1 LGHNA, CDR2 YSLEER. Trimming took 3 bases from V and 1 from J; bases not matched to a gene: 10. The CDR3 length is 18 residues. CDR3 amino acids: CASSHYLPGQGSYNEQFF. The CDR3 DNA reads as TGCGCCAGCAGCCATTATCTCCCGGGACAGGGATCCTACAATGAGCAGTTCTTC.

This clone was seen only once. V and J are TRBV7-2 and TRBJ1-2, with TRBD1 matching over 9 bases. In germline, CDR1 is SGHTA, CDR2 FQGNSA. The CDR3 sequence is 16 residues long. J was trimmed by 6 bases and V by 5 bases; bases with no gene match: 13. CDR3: CASSKGQGGPFDGYTF. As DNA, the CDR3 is TGTGCCAGCAGCAAGGGACAGGGAGGCCCCTTTGATGGCTACACCTTC.

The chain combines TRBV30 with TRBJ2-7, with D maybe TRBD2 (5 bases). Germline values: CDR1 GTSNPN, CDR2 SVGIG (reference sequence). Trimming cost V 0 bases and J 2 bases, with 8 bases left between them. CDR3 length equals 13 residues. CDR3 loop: CAWSVYGTYEQYF. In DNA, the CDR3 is TGTGCCTGGAGTGTATACGGGACCTACGAGCAGTACTTC.

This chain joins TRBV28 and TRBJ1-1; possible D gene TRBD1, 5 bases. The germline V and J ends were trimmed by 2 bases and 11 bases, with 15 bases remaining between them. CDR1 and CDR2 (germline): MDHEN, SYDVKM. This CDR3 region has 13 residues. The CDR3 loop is CASSLRTGVRAFF. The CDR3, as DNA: TGTGCCAGCAGTTTACGTACGGGGGTTCGCGCTTTCTTT.

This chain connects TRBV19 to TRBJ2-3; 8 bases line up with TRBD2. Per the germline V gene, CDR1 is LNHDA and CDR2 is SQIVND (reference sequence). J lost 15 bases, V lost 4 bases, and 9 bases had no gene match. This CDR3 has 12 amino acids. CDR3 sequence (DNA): TGTGCCAGTAGTACACCGGGACTAGTCGTCTATTTT. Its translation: CASSTPGLVVYF. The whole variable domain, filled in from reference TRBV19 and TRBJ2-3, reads DGGITQSPKYLFRKEGQNVTLSCEQNLNHDAMYWYRQDPGQGLRLIYYSQIVNDFQKGDIAEGYSVSREKKESFPLTVTSAQKNPTAFYLCASSTPGLVVYFGPGTRLTVL.

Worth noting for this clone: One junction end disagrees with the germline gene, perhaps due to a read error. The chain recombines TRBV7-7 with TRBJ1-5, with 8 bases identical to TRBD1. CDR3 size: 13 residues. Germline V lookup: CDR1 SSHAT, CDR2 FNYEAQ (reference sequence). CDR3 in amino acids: CASSLKAGGEAHF. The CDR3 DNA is TGTGCTAGCAGCTTAAAGGCAGGGGGCGAGGCGCATTTT.

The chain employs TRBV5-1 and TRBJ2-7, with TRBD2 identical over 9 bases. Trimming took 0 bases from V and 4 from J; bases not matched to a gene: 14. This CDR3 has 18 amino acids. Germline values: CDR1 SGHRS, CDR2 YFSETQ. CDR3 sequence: CASSLGPRLAGDKYEQYF. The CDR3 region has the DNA TGCGCCAGCAGCTTGGGCCCCAGATTAGCGGGAGACAAATACGAGCAGTACTTC.

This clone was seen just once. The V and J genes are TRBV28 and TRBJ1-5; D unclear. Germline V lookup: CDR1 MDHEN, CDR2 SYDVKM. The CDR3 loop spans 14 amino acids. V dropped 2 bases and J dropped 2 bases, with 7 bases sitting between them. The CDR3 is CASSLQSGNQPQHF. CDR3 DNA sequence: TGTGCCAGCAGTTTACAGTCCGGCAATCAGCCCCAGCATTTT.

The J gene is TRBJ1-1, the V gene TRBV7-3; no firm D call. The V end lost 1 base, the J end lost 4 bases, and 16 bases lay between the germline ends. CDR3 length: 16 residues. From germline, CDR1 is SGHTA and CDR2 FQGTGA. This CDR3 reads CASSLIVPGSCTEAFF. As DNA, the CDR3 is TGTGCCAGCAGCTTAATTGTGCCGGGTAGTTGCACTGAAGCTTTCTTT.

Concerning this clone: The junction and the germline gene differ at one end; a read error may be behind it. CDR3 nucleotide sequence: TGTGGCAGCAGCGGGAGGGCCTCCACCGGGGAGCTGTTTTTT. This gives the protein CGSSGRASTGELFF. The genes are TRBV6-2 or TRBV6-3 and TRBJ2-2; 10 nucleotides agree with TRBD2. The CDR3 sequence is 14 residues long. Per the germline V gene, CDR1 is MNHEY and CDR2 is SVGEGT.

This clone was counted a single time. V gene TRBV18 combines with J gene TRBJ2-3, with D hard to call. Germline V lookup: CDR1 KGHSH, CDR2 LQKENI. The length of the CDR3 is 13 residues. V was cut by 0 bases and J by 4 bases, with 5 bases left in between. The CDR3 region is CASSPPRPDTQYF. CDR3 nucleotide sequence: TGTGCCAGCTCACCACCGCGCCCAGATACGCAGTATTTT.

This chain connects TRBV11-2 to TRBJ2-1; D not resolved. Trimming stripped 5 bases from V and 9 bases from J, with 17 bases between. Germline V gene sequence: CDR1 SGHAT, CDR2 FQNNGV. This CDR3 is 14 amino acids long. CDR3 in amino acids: CASSTRPSYVEQFF. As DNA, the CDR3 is TGTGCCAGCAGCACGCGACCTAGTTACGTTGAGCAGTTCTTC.

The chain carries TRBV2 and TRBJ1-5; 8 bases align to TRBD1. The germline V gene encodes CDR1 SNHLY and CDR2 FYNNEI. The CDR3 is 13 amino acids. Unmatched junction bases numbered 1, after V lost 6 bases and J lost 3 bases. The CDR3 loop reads CASRQGANQPQHF. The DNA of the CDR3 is TGTGCCAGCAGGCAGGGGGCCAATCAGCCCCAGCATTTT.

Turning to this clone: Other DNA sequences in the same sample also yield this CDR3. The CDR3 reads CASSLGQGNQPQHF. CDR3 coding DNA: TGTGCCAGCAGCTTAGGGCAGGGCAATCAGCCCCAGCATTTT. The V call is TRBV7-9, the J call TRBJ1-5; D remains unclear. This CDR3 has 14 amino acids. Deletions cut 1 base from V and 2 bases from J, with 6 bases between. The germline V gene encodes CDR1 SEHNR and CDR2 FQNEAQ (reference sequence). The whole variable domain, remainder taken from reference TRBV7-9 and TRBJ1-5, is DTGVSQNPRHKITKRGQNVTFRCDPISEHNRLYWYRQTLGQGPEFLTYFQNEAQLEKSRLLSDRFSAERPKGSFSTLEIQRTEQGDSAMYLCASSLGQGNQPQHFGDGTRLSIL.

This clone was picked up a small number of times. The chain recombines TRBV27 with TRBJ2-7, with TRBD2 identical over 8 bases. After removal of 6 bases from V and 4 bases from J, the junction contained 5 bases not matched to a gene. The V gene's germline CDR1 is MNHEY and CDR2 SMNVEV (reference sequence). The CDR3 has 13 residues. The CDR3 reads CASRSGGGYEQYF. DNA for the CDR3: TGTGCCAGCAGAAGCGGCGGGGGGTACGAGCAGTACTTC.

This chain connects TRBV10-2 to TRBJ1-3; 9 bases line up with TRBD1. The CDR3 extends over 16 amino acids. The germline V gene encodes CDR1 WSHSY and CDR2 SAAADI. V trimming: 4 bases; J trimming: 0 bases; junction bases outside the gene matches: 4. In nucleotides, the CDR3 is TGCGCCAGCAGTGCCGGGACAGGGAGCTCTGGAAACACCATATATTTT. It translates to CASSAGTGSSGNTIYF.

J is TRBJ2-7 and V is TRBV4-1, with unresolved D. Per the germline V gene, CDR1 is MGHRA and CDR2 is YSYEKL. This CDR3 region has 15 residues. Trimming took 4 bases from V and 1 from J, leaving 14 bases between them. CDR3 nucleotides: TGCGCCAGCAGCCCTAGGTTCGACCAGTCCTACGAGCAGTACTTC. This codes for CASSPRFDQSYEQYF.